The 4 T cell receptor beta chains listed next were all sequenced from one sample in a study of blood T cell repertoires in COVID-19. Libraries were prepared by immunoSEQ multiplex PCR; TCRdb keeps only in-frame clonotypes and omits some of them. The data hold some 380,000 clones, with almost 90% observed a single time. What was sequenced was peripheral blood. Receptors originate from a man aged 18 to 29 with active or convalescent COVID-19.

The rearrangement joins TRBV20-1 to TRBJ2-7; TRBD2 matches at 8 bases. Per the germline V gene, CDR1 is DFQATT and CDR2 is SNEGSKA (reference sequence). This CDR3 region has 13 residues. Trimming at V came to 3 bases and at J to 2 bases, leaving 3 bases not matched to a gene. The DNA for the CDR3 is TGCAGTGCTAGTTCTAGCGGGCCCTACGAGCAGTACTTC. It specifies CSASSSGPYEQYF.

The chain carries TRBV6-5 and TRBJ1-2; 8 nucleotides match TRBD1. The CDR3 runs to 15 residues. Germline V CDR1 and CDR2: MNHEY, SVGAGI. J gave up 7 bases and V 2 bases, and 9 bases lay outside the gene matches. The CDR3 loop is CASSYGATGTGGYTF. The CDR3 region has the DNA TGTGCCAGCAGTTACGGCGCGACAGGGACAGGTGGCTACACCTTC.

The chain uses TRBV6-4 and TRBJ1-1; the D gene is possibly TRBD1 (6 bases). CDR3 length equals 14 residues. Trimming took off 6 bases at V and 0 bases at J, with 11 bases between the two ends. Germline lookup yields CDR1 MRHNA and CDR2 SNTAGT. CDR3: CASSLDSMNTEAFF. The DNA of the CDR3 is TGTGCCAGCAGCCTGGACAGCATGAACACTGAAGCTTTCTTT.

V usage is TRBV2 and J usage is TRBJ1-1, with no clear D. Trimming took 5 bases from V and 1 from J, leaving 20 bases between them. Germline V gene sequence: CDR1 SNHLY, CDR2 FYNNEI. This CDR3 has 17 amino acids. The CDR3 reads CASSPRGQWRENTEAFF. For the CDR3, the DNA is TGTGCCAGCAGTCCCCGAGGTCAATGGAGGGAGAACACTGAAGCTTTCTTT.